In its sample, the clone carrying this T cell receptor (beta chain) was seen a few times. These data are taken from a study of blood T cell repertoires in COVID-19. At the level of the study: Acute and convalescent COVID-19 samples came from the United States, Italy and Spain. From T cells, B-cell-depleted T cells, or PBMCs came the material, which was cDNA or gDNA.

Only in-frame clones appear in the TCRdb table, and some are missing; sequencing was by immunoSEQ multiplex PCR. The sample holds some 80,000 clones; about four fifths are singletons and the top ten take 5.4%. The V gene's germline CDR1 is GTSNPN and CDR2 SVGIG (reference sequence). Trimming cost V 2 bases and J 7 bases, with 12 bases left between them. The CDR3 length is 14 residues. This receptor was identified in a woman of 80 years or more with active or convalescent COVID-19. The sequencing sample was made of peripheral blood. This chain joins TRBV30 and TRBJ1-6, with D maybe TRBD1 (6 bases). CDR3 protein: CAWSTDRLNSPLHF. In DNA, the CDR3 is TGTGCCTGGAGTACCGACAGGTTGAATTCACCCCTCCACTTT.